Included here is one T cell receptor beta chain sequence, with context. The antigen remains undetermined. TCRdb redid the calling of the 5' RACE reads with MiXCR, one entry per CDR3 protein. Of some 560,000 distinct CDR3 sequences in the sample, approximately 21% were seen once. This specimen comes from a study of T cells after yellow fever vaccination. Overall study results and limits: Peak timing came faster in the weaker secondary response, day 5 versus 15.

This CDR3 comprises 13 residues. Trimming at V came to 4 bases and at J to 4 bases, leaving 3 bases not matched to a gene. Germline V gene data show CDR1 as LGHDT and CDR2 as YNNKEL (reference sequence). This rearrangement joins TRBV3-1 to TRBJ1-1; 7 nucleotides match TRBD1. The sample in question was PBMCs, obtained 15 days after the yellow fever booster vaccination. This TCR was sampled from a man aged 30 to 45 who received the YFV17D yellow fever vaccine. The CDR3 here is CASSPGGTTEAFF. CDR3 sequence (DNA): TGTGCCAGCAGCCCAGGGGGTACCACTGAAGCTTTCTTT.